A selection of T cell receptor beta chains follows, all from one sample in a study of blood T cell repertoires in COVID-19. Profiled with immunoSEQ multiplex PCR; TCRdb holds only in-frame clones, not every one. This repertoire shows around 65,000 clones, roughly 73% found once; its top ten account for roughly 50%. The sequenced sample was peripheral blood. The receptors come from a human donor in a cohort sampled during active COVID-19. CDR3s include the opening cysteine and the closing phenylalanine or tryptophan. Fields, in order: D gene, J gene, V gene, clone size, CDR3 DNA, CDR3 protein. D genes are given only for firm matches. The listing skips clone size in some rows; elsewhere it reads once, few, many or a size class.

d_gene: TRBD1; j_gene: TRBJ1-4; v_gene: TRBV6-5; abundance: .; CDR3nt: TGTGCCAGCAGTTACGAGGGACAGGGACATGAAAAACTGTTTTTT; CDR3aa: CASSYEGQGHEKLFF
d_gene: TRBD2; j_gene: TRBJ2-1; v_gene: TRBV6-9; abundance: .; CDR3nt: TGTGCCAGCAGTTGTCCTAGCGGGGGGAGGTTTGAGAAGAATGAGCAGTTCTTC; CDR3aa: CASSCPSGGRFEKNEQFF
d_gene: TRBD2; j_gene: TRBJ2-3; v_gene: TRBV3-1/TRBV3-2; abundance: .; CDR3nt: TGTGCCAGCAGCCCTAGCGGCCAACCCACAGATACGCAGTATTTT; CDR3aa: CASSPSGQPTDTQYF
d_gene: .; j_gene: TRBJ2-5; v_gene: TRBV6-6; abundance: .; CDR3nt: TGTGCCAGCAACCCCCGGGGACTTGCAGAGACCCAGTACTTC; CDR3aa: CASNPRGLAETQYF
d_gene: TRBD2; j_gene: TRBJ2-4; v_gene: TRBV2; abundance: .; CDR3nt: TGTGCCAGCAGGCCAAAGACACCGGGGGGAAGAAACATTCAGTACTTC; CDR3aa: CASRPKTPGGRNIQYF
d_gene: TRBD1; j_gene: TRBJ1-5; v_gene: TRBV19; abundance: once; CDR3nt: TGTGCCACCGGGTCGGGACAGGGGGTAACGGGCAATCAGCCCCAGCATTTT; CDR3aa: CATGSGQGVTGNQPQHF
d_gene: TRBD1; j_gene: TRBJ1-2; v_gene: TRBV7-9; abundance: few; CDR3nt: TGTGCCAGCAGCTTAGAGGGACAGAAATCGGAAGGCTACACCTTC; CDR3aa: CASSLEGQKSEGYTF
d_gene: TRBD1; j_gene: TRBJ1-6; v_gene: TRBV7-8; abundance: once; CDR3nt: TGTGCCAGCAGCTTTGGGACAGGGAAGGGTTCACCCCTCCACTTT; CDR3aa: CASSFGTGKGSPLHF
d_gene: TRBD1; j_gene: TRBJ2-7; v_gene: TRBV5-4; abundance: .; CDR3nt: TGTGCCAGCACCGGGACAGGGAAAGGGAACGCCTACGAGCAGTACTTC; CDR3aa: CASTGTGKGNAYEQYF
d_gene: .; j_gene: TRBJ2-7; v_gene: TRBV28; abundance: once; CDR3nt: TGTGCCAGCAGTACACCCCGCAGGGGTAGCTACGAGCAGTACTTC; CDR3aa: CASSTPRRGSYEQYF
d_gene: .; j_gene: TRBJ1-5; v_gene: TRBV28; abundance: .; CDR3nt: TGTGCCAGCACCGTTCCCGGGTACGGCAATCAGCCCCAGCATTTT; CDR3aa: CASTVPGYGNQPQHF
d_gene: .; j_gene: TRBJ2-3; v_gene: TRBV7-9; abundance: .; CDR3nt: TGTGCCAGCACCGACACCTATACGCAGTATTTT; CDR3aa: CASTDTYTQYF
d_gene: .; j_gene: TRBJ2-7; v_gene: TRBV20-1; abundance: .; CDR3nt: TGCAGTGCTAGTCGACTAGATTTCTACGAGCAGTACTTC; CDR3aa: CSASRLDFYEQYF
d_gene: TRBD1; j_gene: TRBJ1-5; v_gene: TRBV19; abundance: .; CDR3nt: TGTGCCAGTAGTACGAGGGACAGGGTATTTTCTCAGCCCCAGCATTTT; CDR3aa: CASSTRDRVFSQPQHF
d_gene: .; j_gene: TRBJ2-1; v_gene: TRBV7-2; abundance: .; CDR3nt: TGTGCCAGCAGCTTAGTAGGCGGCAGCTCCTACAATGAGCAGTTCTTC; CDR3aa: CASSLVGGSSYNEQFF
d_gene: TRBD1; j_gene: TRBJ2-2; v_gene: TRBV27; abundance: .; CDR3nt: TGTGCCAGCCGCCGGGACAGGACGACCGGGGAGCTGTTTTTT; CDR3aa: CASRRDRTTGELFF
d_gene: TRBD1; j_gene: TRBJ1-4; v_gene: TRBV15; abundance: .; CDR3nt: TGTGCCACCAGCAGAGATCTCGGACAGGGGAGCGAAAAACTGTTTTTT; CDR3aa: CATSRDLGQGSEKLFF
d_gene: .; j_gene: TRBJ2-7; v_gene: TRBV6-5; abundance: .; CDR3nt: TGTGCCAGCAGGTCAGGGGGGACCTACGAGCAGTACTTC; CDR3aa: CASRSGGTYEQYF
d_gene: TRBD1; j_gene: TRBJ1-1; v_gene: TRBV28; abundance: .; CDR3nt: TGTGCCAGCGGCCCGACAGGGTTCAGCACTGAAGCTTTCTTT; CDR3aa: CASGPTGFSTEAFF
d_gene: TRBD1; j_gene: TRBJ1-4; v_gene: TRBV18; abundance: .; CDR3nt: TGTGCCAGCTCACGACAGGGGGGTGAAAAACTGTTTTTT; CDR3aa: CASSRQGGEKLFF
d_gene: TRBD1; j_gene: TRBJ2-1; v_gene: TRBV7-9; abundance: .; CDR3nt: TGTGCCAGCAGCGCCAGGACAGGGAAAATTCTCAGCTCCTACAATGAGCAGTTCTTC; CDR3aa: CASSARTGKILSSYNEQFF
d_gene: .; j_gene: TRBJ2-1; v_gene: TRBV10-2; abundance: .; CDR3nt: TGCGCCAGCACCGAGGCATACAATGAGCAGTTCTTC; CDR3aa: CASTEAYNEQFF
d_gene: TRBD2; j_gene: TRBJ2-5; v_gene: TRBV19; abundance: .; CDR3nt: TGTGCCAGCCGACTAGCGGGAGAAGGCCAAGAGACCCAGTACTTC; CDR3aa: CASRLAGEGQETQYF
d_gene: .; j_gene: TRBJ1-5; v_gene: TRBV7-9; abundance: .; CDR3nt: TGTGCCAGCAGCTTAGTATCAGGGCCTCCCGGCAATCAGCCCCAGCATTTT; CDR3aa: CASSLVSGPPGNQPQHF
d_gene: .; j_gene: TRBJ1-1; v_gene: TRBV2; abundance: .; CDR3nt: TGTGCCAGCAGTGAAGCCTCTCCAGGGGCCGGAAACACTGAAGCTTTCTTT; CDR3aa: CASSEASPGAGNTEAFF
d_gene: .; j_gene: TRBJ1-5; v_gene: TRBV7-9; abundance: .; CDR3nt: TGTGCCAGCAGCTTGAGCGGAACCAATCAGCCCCAGCATTTT; CDR3aa: CASSLSGTNQPQHF
d_gene: .; j_gene: TRBJ1-3; v_gene: TRBV18; abundance: .; CDR3nt: TGTGCCAGCTCTGACACTTTCTCTGGAAACACCATATATTTT; CDR3aa: CASSDTFSGNTIYF
d_gene: TRBD1; j_gene: TRBJ1-2; v_gene: TRBV11-2; abundance: .; CDR3nt: TGTGCCAGCAGCTTAGCGGGACAGGGGGTCTATGGCTACACCTTC; CDR3aa: CASSLAGQGVYGYTF
d_gene: TRBD1; j_gene: TRBJ2-1; v_gene: TRBV5-8; abundance: .; CDR3nt: TGTGCCAGCAGCTTGTCAGGGGGCGCCTACAATGAGCAGTTCTTC; CDR3aa: CASSLSGGAYNEQFF
d_gene: TRBD2; j_gene: TRBJ2-5; v_gene: TRBV28; abundance: .; CDR3nt: TGTGCCAGCAGTTTCCCAGCGGGGGGAGAGACCCAGTACTTC; CDR3aa: CASSFPAGGETQYF
d_gene: .; j_gene: TRBJ1-4; v_gene: TRBV5-6; abundance: once; CDR3nt: TGTGCCAGCAGCTTGGTAGGGGACACCGCAACTAATGAAAAACTGTTTTTT; CDR3aa: CASSLVGDTATNEKLFF
d_gene: TRBD1; j_gene: TRBJ2-5; v_gene: TRBV5-1; abundance: once; CDR3nt: TGCGCCAGCAGCCCCGACAGGGGAAGAGGAGAGACCCAGTACTTC; CDR3aa: CASSPDRGRGETQYF
d_gene: .; j_gene: TRBJ1-5; v_gene: TRBV18; abundance: .; CDR3nt: TGTGCCAGCTCACAGGGGGTGAGCAATCAGCCCCAGCATTTT; CDR3aa: CASSQGVSNQPQHF
d_gene: .; j_gene: TRBJ2-5; v_gene: TRBV5-4; abundance: few; CDR3nt: TGTGCCAGCAGCTTGGGGGGCAGATTCGAGACCCAGTACTTC; CDR3aa: CASSLGGRFETQYF
d_gene: TRBD1; j_gene: TRBJ2-5; v_gene: TRBV5-1; abundance: .; CDR3nt: TGCGCCAGCAGCTCTGGGGACAGCATTCAAGAGACCCAGTACTTC; CDR3aa: CASSSGDSIQETQYF
d_gene: .; j_gene: TRBJ1-1; v_gene: TRBV19; abundance: .; CDR3nt: TGTGCCAGTAGCCTAATGAACACTGAAGCTTTCTTT; CDR3aa: CASSLMNTEAFF
d_gene: .; j_gene: TRBJ1-5; v_gene: TRBV30; abundance: .; CDR3nt: TGTGCCTGGAGTCTCCCTGGACAGAAAAGAAAGCATTTT; CDR3aa: CAWSLPGQKRKHF